This T cell receptor beta chain comes out of a study of human T cells and chemical hapten exposure. The wider study: On approximately 2 cm by approximately 2 cm of upper inner arm skin, sensitization was performed with 2% DPC.

Time point here: patch test 2, 6 weeks after DPC sensitization. As to treatment: therapeutic diphenylcyclopropenone sensitization with weekly scalp DPC. This clonotype was counted at least ten times. Germline V gene lookup returns CDR1 KGHSH and CDR2 LQKENI. After removal of 6 bases from V and 4 bases from J, the junction contained 8 bases not matched to a gene. This CDR3 region has 15 residues. TCRdb re-derived calls from the RACE reads in MiXCR, one entry per CDR3 protein. The sample has approximately 350,000 distinct CDR3 sequences; 6% to 7% are singletons. The rearrangement links TRBV18 to TRBJ1-1; 10 bases agree with TRBD1. The origin of this receptor is a woman between 18 and 29 years old with alopecia areata. Some clones in this sample may be carry-over from other donors' samples. The sample in question was whole blood, obtained in connection with sensitization to the hapten diphenylcyclopropenone (DPC). CDR3 residues: CASSSWGQGFTEAFF. The CDR3 DNA reads TGTGCCAGCTCTTCCTGGGGACAGGGGTTCACTGAAGCTTTCTTT.